Presented here are 26 T cell receptor beta chains from one specimen sequenced in a study of cytomegalovirus exposure and HLA in healthy donors. With 60 Vbeta and 13 Jbeta primers, the PCR was carried out. Sequencing was performed with immunoSEQ multiplex PCR; in TCRdb, only in-frame clones are kept and a portion is missing. The sample carries some 130,000 clones, more than 75% recorded once. Material: PBMCs. These receptor sequences come from a woman in her 50s in good health and CMV-seropositive.

The gene calls are TRBV6-6 and TRBJ2-5; D ambiguous. The V end lost 2 bases, the J end lost 5 bases, and 12 bases lay between the germline ends. The length of the CDR3 is 14 residues. CDR1 is MNHNY, CDR2 SVGAGI, per germline (reference sequence). CDR3 sequence reads: CASSYLGFTETQYF. In DNA, the CDR3 is TGTGCCAGCAGTTACCTGGGCTTTACGGAGACCCAGTACTTC.

The chain couples TRBV5-1 to TRBJ1-2; D is ambiguous. The CDR3 has 14 amino acids. V lost 4 bases and J lost 2, with 12 bases in between. The germline V gene encodes CDR1 SGHRS and CDR2 YFSETQ. This chain's CDR3 is CASSTVAANYGYTF. The CDR3 DNA sequence: TGCGCCAGCAGCACTGTAGCCGCAAACTATGGCTACACCTTC. The full variable domain, with the rest looked up from reference TRBV5-1 and TRBJ1-2, is KAGVTQTPRYLIKTRGQQVTLSCSPISGHRSVSWYQQTPGQGLQFLFEYFSETQRNKGNFPGRFSGRQFSNSRSEMNVSTLELGDSALYLCASSTVAANYGYTFGSGTRLTVV.

This sequence joins TRBV5-4 and TRBJ2-5; 8 bases match TRBD1. The germline CDR1 and CDR2 sequences are SGHNT and YYREEE (reference sequence). The CDR3 totals 14 residues. Germline trimming cut 4 bases from V and 4 bases from J; bases unmatched to any gene: 6. CDR3 sequence (DNA): TGTGCCAGCAGCGCCAAACAGGGGGGAGAGACCCAGTACTTC. This sequence encodes CASSAKQGGETQYF.

This chain links TRBV11-3 with TRBJ2-1; D is undetermined. The germline V gene encodes CDR1 SGHNT and CDR2 YENEEA. This CDR3 has 14 residues. V lost 0 bases and J lost 6, with 9 bases in between. The CDR3 DNA reads TGTGCCAGCAGCTTAGACCCCTCCGGCAATGAGCAGTTCTTC. This translates into CASSLDPSGNEQFF.

The V and J genes are TRBV29-1 and TRBJ1-2, with D hard to call. V was trimmed by 3 bases and J by 3 bases, leaving 11 bases between them. Germline V lookup: CDR1 SQVTM, CDR2 ANQGSEA. The CDR3 has 13 residues. In DNA, the CDR3 is TGCAGCGTTGAGGAGGGTACACACTATGGCTACACCTTC. Translation gives CSVEEGTHYGYTF.

The chain has TRBV18 and TRBJ2-3, with D unresolved. V lost 6 bases, J lost 4 bases, and 17 bases lay in between. From germline, CDR1 is KGHSH and CDR2 LQKENI. This CDR3 has 15 amino acids. CDR3 sequence (DNA): TGTGCCAGCTCCGACATCTTAACTCACCCAGATACGCAGTATTTT. This translates into CASSDILTHPDTQYF.

V is TRBV28 and J is TRBJ2-3; D ambiguous. The CDR3 contains 11 residues. Trimming pared 3 bases from V and 6 bases from J, leaving 4 bases between. Germline loops: CDR1 MDHEN, CDR2 SYDVKM. The DNA for the CDR3 is TGTGCCAGCAGTTTCGGGGATACGCAGTATTTT. This codes for CASSFGDTQYF.

This clone showed up just once. The V and J genes are TRBV28 and TRBJ2-7; 8 nucleotides agree with TRBD1. This CDR3 is built from 19 residues. Germline CDR1 and CDR2: MDHEN and SYDVKM. Germline trimming cut 3 bases from V and 0 bases from J; bases unmatched to any gene: 16. The CDR3 loop reads CASSFSGGLTGTGSYEQYF. The CDR3 coding sequence is TGTGCCAGCAGTTTCTCCGGGGGCCTAACCGGGACAGGCTCCTACGAGCAGTACTTC.

V gene TRBV27 combines with J gene TRBJ2-7; D gene ambiguous. The CDR3 loop spans 13 amino acids. V was cut by 3 bases and J by 0 bases, with 6 bases left in between. Per the germline V gene, CDR1 is MNHEY and CDR2 is SMNVEV (reference sequence). CDR3 DNA sequence: TGTGCCAGCAGTTTCCGAGGCTCCTACGAGCAGTACTTC. Its protein is CASSFRGSYEQYF.

The genes are TRBV5-1 and TRBJ2-2; no firm D call. CDR1 is SGHRS and CDR2 is YFSETQ in the germline V gene. The CDR3 loop spans 15 amino acids. V was clipped by 0 bases and J by 2 bases, with 8 bases between them. CDR3 residues: CASSLDRINTGELFF. CDR3 sequence (DNA): TGCGCCAGCAGCTTGGACAGAATCAACACCGGGGAGCTGTTTTTT.

The rearrangement joins TRBV11-1 to TRBJ1-4, with 8 bases lining up with TRBD1. Germline lookup yields CDR1 SGHAT and CDR2 FQDESV (reference sequence). The CDR3 spans 13 residues. The V and J ends lost 11 bases and 7 bases, in that order; junction bases with no gene match: 9. The CDR3: CAGPGTGGEKLFF. The CDR3 region has the DNA TGTGCCGGACCCGGGACAGGAGGTGAAAAACTGTTTTTT.

V and J are TRBV19 and TRBJ1-1; 7 nucleotides agree with TRBD1. The CDR3 runs to 14 residues. Trimming cost V 3 bases and J 0 bases; bases outside gene matches: 1. The germline CDR1 and CDR2 sequences are LNHDA and SQIVND (reference sequence). The chain's CDR3 is CASSIDRVNTEAFF. CDR3 DNA sequence: TGTGCCAGTAGTATCGACAGGGTGAACACTGAAGCTTTCTTT. Drawing the rest from reference TRBV19 and TRBJ1-1, the complete variable domain is DGGITQSPKYLFRKEGQNVTLSCEQNLNHDAMYWYRQDPGQGLRLIYYSQIVNDFQKGDIAEGYSVSREKKESFPLTVTSAQKNPTAFYLCASSIDRVNTEAFFGQGTRLTVV.

The chain combines TRBV28 with TRBJ2-6; 8 positions match TRBD1. The CDR3 sequence is 17 residues long. CDR1 and CDR2 (germline): MDHEN, SYDVKM. V lost 11 bases to trimming and J lost 1 base; unmatched junction nucleotides: 13. The CDR3 bases are TGTGCCTCATATACAGGGGGAGGTTATTCTGGGGCCAACGTCCTGACTTTC. Amino acids: CASYTGGGYSGANVLTF.

The gene calls are TRBV19 and TRBJ1-2; 7 nucleotides match TRBD1. Germline loops: CDR1 LNHDA, CDR2 SQIVND (reference sequence). This CDR3 comprises 12 residues. The V gene end was trimmed by 9 bases and the J gene end by 2 bases; junction bases not matched to a gene: 3. The CDR3 protein is CASTGANYGYTF. CDR3 DNA: TGTGCCAGCACAGGGGCCAACTATGGCTACACCTTC.

The gene calls are TRBV28 and TRBJ1-4; the D gene is possibly TRBD1 (5 bases). The V gene's germline CDR1 is MDHEN and CDR2 SYDVKM. Trimming took 8 bases from V and 7 from J, leaving 23 bases between them. This CDR3 contains 16 residues. The CDR3: CASSHVGRGDGEKLFF. The CDR3 DNA is TGTGCCAGCTCCCATGTGGGACGGGGGGACGGTGAAAAACTGTTTTTT.

The rearrangement joins TRBV2 to TRBJ1-4, with 7 bases lining up with TRBD1. This CDR3 contains 15 residues. J was trimmed by 7 bases and V by 0 bases; bases with no gene match: 5. Germline-derived CDR1 and CDR2 are SNHLY and FYNNEI. The CDR3 DNA follows: TGTGCCAGCAGTGAAGCGACAGGGTCGAGTGAAAAACTGTTTTTT. This codes for CASSEATGSSEKLFF.

The J gene is TRBJ1-5, the V gene TRBV7-9; D perhaps matches TRBD1 (5 bases). Germline lookup yields CDR1 SEHNR and CDR2 FQNEAQ (reference sequence). The germline V and J ends were trimmed by 5 bases and 9 bases, with 14 bases remaining between them. This CDR3 has 13 amino acids. CDR3 sequence: CASSPGGVAPQHF. CDR3 nucleotide sequence: TGTGCCAGCAGCCCAGGAGGGGTCGCGCCCCAGCATTTT.

The chain links TRBV2 to TRBJ1-6; TRBD1 aligns across 7 bases. V shed 5 bases and J 8 bases; nucleotides not matched to a gene: 3. CDR3 length equals 13 residues. The germline CDR1 and CDR2 sequences are SNHLY and FYNNEI. The CDR3 DNA follows: TGTGCCAGCAGTCAGGGGGGATATTCACCCCTCCACTTT. This encodes CASSQGGYSPLHF. Combining the CDR3 with reference TRBV2 and TRBJ1-6 gives the whole variable domain EPEVTQTPSHQVTQMGQEVILRCVPISNHLYFYWYRQILGQKVEFLVSFYNNEISEKSEIFDDQFSVERPDGSNFTLKIRSTKLEDSAMYFCASSQGGYSPLHFGNGTRLTVT.

J is TRBJ2-1 and V is TRBV2; 12 bases fit TRBD2. This CDR3 region has 17 residues. With 9 bases clipped from V and 5 bases from J, the junction kept 14 bases outside the gene matches. CDR1 is SNHLY, CDR2 FYNNEI, per germline. The CDR3 coding sequence is TGTGCCAGACCACTAGCGGGAGGTACTATTCGGGACAATGAGCAGTTCTTC. Encoded protein: CARPLAGGTIRDNEQFF.

The chain is built from TRBV7-2 and TRBJ2-7; a possible D gene is TRBD2 (6 bases). This CDR3 is built from 14 residues. CDR1 and CDR2 from the germline V gene are SGHTA and FQGNSA. Trimming pared 5 bases from V and 3 bases from J, leaving 14 bases between. CDR3 bases: TGTGCCAGCAGCGGGGGGTTTAGTAACTACGAGCAGTACTTC. The encoded protein is CASSGGFSNYEQYF.

The genes are TRBV5-1 and TRBJ2-1; D perhaps matches TRBD1 (6 bases). The CDR3 sequence is 15 residues long. CDR1 is SGHRS, CDR2 YFSETQ, per germline. The germline V and J ends were trimmed by 2 bases and 5 bases, with 14 bases remaining between them. CDR3 amino acids: CASSFLAGANNEQFF. The CDR3 nucleotides are TGCGCCAGCAGCTTCTTGGCAGGGGCGAACAATGAGCAGTTCTTC.

This sequence joins TRBV5-1 and TRBJ2-3, with 9 bases that match TRBD2. V dropped 4 bases and J dropped 2; count of bases not matched to a gene: 2. The CDR3 runs 14 residues. Germline assignment: CDR1 SGHRS and CDR2 YFSETQ. CDR3 loop: CASSRTSATDTQYF. The CDR3 nucleotides are TGCGCCAGCAGCCGGACTAGCGCCACAGATACGCAGTATTTT.

On this clone: Relative to the germline gene, one junction end is altered; a read error may explain this. V and J are TRBV2 and TRBJ2-1; 8 bases agree with TRBD1. Germline-derived CDR1 and CDR2 are SNHLY and FYNNEI. There are 15 residues in the CDR3. The CDR3 loop is CASSVSGQAYSEQFF. The CDR3 DNA follows: TGTGCCAGCAGTGTCTCGGGACAGGCTTACAGTGAGCAGTTCTTC.

V and J are TRBV7-9 and TRBJ1-3; D gene unclear. The V end was cut by 2 bases, the J end by 3 bases, with 8 bases between. CDR3 length: 14 amino acids. Germline V lookup: CDR1 SEHNR, CDR2 FQNEAQ (reference sequence). The CDR3 DNA reads TGTGCCAGCAGCTTACCGGAGAGTGGAAACACCATATATTTT. Residues: CASSLPESGNTIYF.

The rearrangement uses TRBV28 and TRBJ2-6; 8 nucleotides match TRBD1. Germline lookup yields CDR1 MDHEN and CDR2 SYDVKM. This CDR3 has 17 amino acids. J lost 4 bases, V lost 7 bases, and 12 bases had no gene match. CDR3 residues: CASTPGGSPSGANVLTF. CDR3 coding DNA: TGTGCCAGCACCCCAGGGGGCTCACCGTCAGGGGCCAACGTCCTGACTTTC.

The V call is TRBV5-1, the J call TRBJ2-3; a weak D match, TRBD1 (5 bases). Trimming removed 0 bases from V and 6 bases from J, with 17 bases in between. Germline CDR1 is SGHRS and CDR2 is YFSETQ. The CDR3 contains 16 residues. The CDR3 DNA reads as TGCGCCAGCAGCTTGGGGACATACCGGTATCCGGATACGCAGTATTTT. It is translated as CASSLGTYRYPDTQYF.